One and the same sample provided the 29 T cell receptor beta chains below, sequenced in a study of lymphopenia after photon versus proton radiotherapy. The protocol was immunoSEQ multiplex PCR, while the TCRdb copy is restricted to in-frame clones and leaves out a portion. The sample lists around 64,000 clones; around 90% were seen once. The source material was peripheral blood, sampled from a patient treated with proton-based radiotherapy. The receptor source for this set is a man aged 80 or over with esophageal cancer.

This sequence joins TRBV7-2 and TRBJ2-7; maybe TRBD1 (5 bases). Germline CDR1 SGHTA, CDR2 FQGNSA. The CDR3 consists of 14 residues. V was shortened by 4 bases and J by 6 bases, with 16 bases between the two germline ends. The CDR3 sequence: CASSSRAARPEQYF. In DNA form, the CDR3 reads TGTGCCAGCAGCTCCAGGGCAGCTCGGCCCGAGCAGTACTTC.

The chain links TRBV7-2 to TRBJ1-5; D is uncertain. This CDR3 is 14 amino acids long. Trimming took 5 bases from V and 1 from J, leaving 9 bases between them. Germline lookup yields CDR1 SGHTA and CDR2 FQGNSA. CDR3 bases: TGTGCCAGCAGCCGTCAAGGGAGCAATCAGCCCCAGCATTTT. Its protein product is CASSRQGSNQPQHF. Full variable domain (missing parts from reference TRBV7-2 and TRBJ1-5): GAGVSQSPSNKVTEKGKDVELRCDPISGHTALYWYRQSLGQGLEFLIYFQGNSAPDKSGLPSDRFSAERTGGSVSTLTIQRTQQEDSAVYLCASSRQGSNQPQHFGDGTRLSIL.

The V and J genes are TRBV14 and TRBJ1-2; D is uncertain. Trimming shortened V by 0 bases and J by 3 bases, and 2 bases separated the two germline ends. The CDR3 runs to 12 residues. Germline CDR1 is SGHDN and CDR2 is FVKESK. The CDR3 region is CASSQEDYGYTF. DNA of the CDR3: TGTGCCAGCAGCCAAGAGGACTATGGCTACACCTTC.

The chain employs TRBV29-1 and TRBJ2-7, with 8 nucleotides matching TRBD2. Germline trimming cut 3 bases from V and 5 bases from J; bases unmatched to any gene: 6. CDR1 is SQVTM and CDR2 is ANQGSEA in the germline V gene. CDR3 length: 13 residues. CDR3: CSVDAGGVNEQYF. The CDR3 DNA reads as TGCAGCGTTGACGCGGGGGGAGTCAACGAGCAGTACTTC.

Only one count was recorded for this clone. The chain employs TRBV9 and TRBJ1-2, with D possibly TRBD1 on 5 matching bases. Germline V lookup: CDR1 SGDLS, CDR2 YYNGEE. The CDR3 has 16 amino acids. The V end was cut by 4 bases, the J end by 4 bases, with 20 bases between. The CDR3 spells CASSPRTQGYGYGYTF. The CDR3 DNA sequence: TGTGCCAGCAGCCCCCGGACTCAGGGATACGGCTATGGCTACACCTTC.

As concerns this clone: Its ends do not fully match the called genes, so a read error is possible. The chain carries TRBV27 and TRBJ1-1; D call uncertain. The CDR3 covers 15 residues. Germline CDR1 and CDR2: MNHEY and SMNVEV (reference sequence). The CDR3 sequence is CASSFLGGLNAEAFF. The CDR3 DNA reads TGTGCCAGCAGTTTTCTCGGAGGTTTGAACGCTGAAGCTTTCTTT.

The gene calls are TRBV25-1 and TRBJ2-2; D not certain. The CDR3 covers 14 residues. The V gene lost 1 base and the J gene lost 7 bases, with 10 bases spanning the gap. Germline values: CDR1 MGHDK, CDR2 SYGVNS. CDR3 residues: CASSESRFHGELFF. Written as DNA, the CDR3 is TGTGCCAGCAGTGAATCGAGGTTTCACGGGGAGCTGTTTTTT. Variable domain in full (rest from reference TRBV25-1 and TRBJ2-2): EADIYQTPRYLVIGTGKKITLECSQTMGHDKMYWYQQDPGMELHLIHYSYGVNSTEKGDLSSESTVSRIRTEHFPLTLESARPSHTSQYLCASSESRFHGELFFGEGSRLTVL.

The chain couples TRBV5-4 to TRBJ1-5; TRBD1 matches 7 bases. Germline-derived CDR1 and CDR2 are SGHNT and YYREEE (reference sequence). V dropped 5 bases and J dropped 5; count of bases not matched to a gene: 7. This CDR3 contains 14 residues. CDR3 in amino acids: CASRQQGVDQPQHF. The CDR3 region has the DNA TGTGCCAGCAGACAGCAGGGGGTAGATCAGCCCCAGCATTTT.

On this clone itself: Because the CDR3 is missing its conserved closing phenylalanine or tryptophan, this is likely a read error. The V call is TRBV5-6, the J call TRBJ2-7; 10 bases fit TRBD1. This CDR3 spans 16 amino acids. Trimming took 4 bases from V and 2 from J; bases not matched to a gene: 9. The germline CDR1 and CDR2 sequences are SGHDT and YYEEEE. CDR3 sequence: CASSPRDRGFPYEQYL. The DNA of the CDR3 is TGTGCCAGCAGCCCCCGGGACAGGGGTTTTCCCTACGAGCAGTACCTC.

In its sample, this clone was seen once. At one end, the junction sequence differs from germline, possibly due to a read error. The J gene is TRBJ1-1, the V gene TRBV4-1, with TRBD1 as a possible D gene (5 bases). Germline V CDR1 and CDR2: MGHRA, YSYEKL. The length of the CDR3 is 13 residues. CDR3 nucleotide sequence: TGCGCCGGCAGCCCTCCTGGGGGCACTGAAGCTTTCTTT. Translation gives CAGSPPGGTEAFF.

The chain combines TRBV6-1 with TRBJ2-7, with 9 bases aligning to TRBD1. Trimming took 4 bases from V and 7 from J; bases not matched to a gene: 14. The CDR3 spans 16 residues. Germline CDR1 reads MNHNS; CDR2 reads SASEGT. DNA of the CDR3: TGTGCCAGCAGTGCGGACTTCGGGACAGGGATGAGGGAGCAGTACTTC. It translates to CASSADFGTGMREQYF.

In this sample, this clone turned up a few times. V usage is TRBV19 and J usage is TRBJ2-1; weak D call: TRBD2 (6 bases). CDR3 length: 15 residues. The V and J ends lost 1 base and 2 bases respectively, with 9 bases between them. The germline CDR1 and CDR2 sequences are LNHDA and SQIVND (reference sequence). Here the CDR3 DNA reads TGTGCCAGTAGTATAGGGGGCGGGACCTACAATGAGCAGTTCTTC. Its translation: CASSIGGGTYNEQFF.

J is TRBJ1-5 and V is TRBV19, with D uncertain. The CDR3 loop spans 15 amino acids. V lost 6 bases, J lost 0 bases, and 12 bases lay in between. Germline V gene sequence: CDR1 LNHDA, CDR2 SQIVND (reference sequence). In DNA form, the CDR3 reads TGTGCCAGTAGATGGGGTCAGTTTAGCAATCAGCCCCAGCATTTT. Translating it yields CASRWGQFSNQPQHF.

V usage is TRBV14 and J usage is TRBJ1-4, with D uncertain. Germline loops: CDR1 SGHDN, CDR2 FVKESK. The CDR3 consists of 12 residues. Trimming removed 2 bases at V and 8 bases at J, with 6 bases between. The CDR3 DNA is TGTGCCAGCAGCCAACTACAGGAAAAACTGTTTTTT. This codes for CASSQLQEKLFF. Based on the CDR3 plus reference TRBV14 and TRBJ1-4, the full variable domain is EAGVTQFPSHSVIEKGQTVTLRCDPISGHDNLYWYRRVMGKEIKFLLHFVKESKQDESGMPNNRFLAERTGGTYSTLKVQPAELEDSGVYFCASSQLQEKLFFGSGTQLSVL.

The J gene is TRBJ1-2, the V gene TRBV6-5, with D unresolved. The CDR3 has 13 amino acids. Germline V gives CDR1 MNHEY, CDR2 SVGAGI. The germline V and J ends were trimmed by 2 bases and 7 bases, with 11 bases remaining between them. The CDR3, as DNA: TGTGCCAGCAGTTACCGGGAATGGAGTGGCTACACCTTC. This codes for CASSYREWSGYTF.

This clone is a singleton in its sample. The chain employs TRBV29-1 and TRBJ2-7, with 9 bases aligning to TRBD2. V lost 1 base, J lost 7 bases, and 8 bases stayed unmatched. CDR3 size: 14 residues. Germline-derived CDR1 and CDR2 are SQVTM and ANQGSEA. CDR3 nucleotide sequence: TGCAGCGTTGAAGTAGCGGGGGTATACGGGGAGCAGTACTTC. Amino acids: CSVEVAGVYGEQYF.

V is TRBV5-4 and J is TRBJ2-3; D uncertain. Germline V gene lookup returns CDR1 SGHNT and CDR2 YYREEE (reference sequence). The CDR3 spans 14 residues. The germline V and J ends were trimmed by 9 bases and 0 bases, with 14 bases remaining between them. The CDR3 here is CAISDAASTDTQYF. DNA for the CDR3: TGTGCCATCTCGGACGCGGCTAGCACAGATACGCAGTATTTT.

The V and J genes are TRBV6-1 and TRBJ1-2; D gene unclear. CDR3 size: 13 residues. The V gene lost 5 bases and the J gene lost 4 bases, with 11 bases spanning the gap. From germline, CDR1 is MNHNS and CDR2 SASEGT. The CDR3 loop reads CASSPENIYGYTF. For the CDR3, the DNA is TGTGCCAGCAGTCCAGAGAACATCTATGGCTACACCTTC.

This chain links TRBV5-1 with TRBJ2-5, with D unresolved. Judging by the DNA end, TRBJ2-7 fits better; the J call may be wrong. CDR3 length: 13 amino acids. CDR1 is SGHRS and CDR2 is YFSETQ in the germline V gene. The CDR3 loop is CASRVTLSYEQYF. As DNA, the CDR3 is TGCGCCAGCAGAGTAACCCTATCCTACGAGCAGTACTTC.

This chain joins TRBV6-6 and TRBJ1-4; tentative D call: TRBD1 (6 bases). Trimming cost V 4 bases and J 4 bases, with 16 bases left between them. Germline CDR1 reads MNHNY; CDR2 reads SVGAGI (reference sequence). The CDR3 consists of 16 residues. The CDR3 sequence: CASSSRGGGGNEKLFF. CDR3 DNA: TGTGCCAGCAGTTCCCGAGGAGGGGGTGGTAATGAAAAACTGTTTTTT.

This rearrangement joins TRBV2 to TRBJ1-1, with a possible D match to TRBD1 (5 bases). The germline V and J ends were trimmed by 6 bases and 3 bases, with 14 bases remaining between them. CDR3 length equals 14 residues. The germline CDR1 and CDR2 sequences are SNHLY and FYNNEI. DNA of the CDR3: TGTGCCAGCAGCCTGACAGTTTCCCACACTGAAGCTTTCTTT. Protein: CASSLTVSHTEAFF.

Comment on this clone: The junction differs from germline at one of its ends, possibly a read error. The chain is built from TRBV25-1 and TRBJ1-1; the D is unclear. The CDR3 extends over 10 amino acids. CDR1 MGHDK and CDR2 SYGVNS come from the germline V gene. The CDR3 reads CASSEFVWTF. CDR3 DNA: TGTGCCAGCAGTGAATTTGTCTGGACCTTT.

The chain uses TRBV9 and TRBJ1-2; D is undetermined. With 4 bases removed from V and 4 bases from J, the gap between germline ends came to 14 bases. In germline, CDR1 is SGDLS, CDR2 YYNGEE. The CDR3 runs to 14 residues. The CDR3 sequence is CASSPLGDPYGYTF. CDR3 DNA: TGTGCCAGCAGCCCACTCGGCGACCCCTATGGCTACACCTTC.

The V and J genes are TRBV10-1 and TRBJ2-7; 7 nucleotides align to TRBD2. V shed 2 bases and J 1 base; nucleotides not matched to a gene: 5. Germline CDR1 reads WNHNN; CDR2 reads SYGVQD (reference sequence). The CDR3 extends over 15 amino acids. The CDR3 region is CASSEEPAGSYEQYF. The CDR3 DNA follows: TGCGCCAGCAGTGAGGAACCAGCGGGATCCTACGAGCAGTACTTC.

In its sample, this clone was seen a few times. This rearrangement joins TRBV19 to TRBJ1-6; a weak D match, TRBD1 (6 bases). Germline CDR1 and CDR2: LNHDA and SQIVND (reference sequence). This CDR3 is built from 14 residues. Deletions cut 6 bases from V and 10 bases from J, with 16 bases between. CDR3 amino acids: CASRDGQPGSPLHF. The CDR3 DNA sequence: TGTGCCAGTAGGGATGGACAGCCGGGGTCACCCCTCCACTTT.

The rearrangement uses TRBV4-3 and TRBJ2-3; TRBD1 aligns across 7 bases. The CDR3 extends over 18 amino acids. V lost 1 base to trimming and J lost 3 bases; unmatched junction nucleotides: 13. Germline CDR1 and CDR2: LGHNA and YSLEER. This chain's CDR3 is CASSQVGIKDRQTDTQYF. In nucleotides, the CDR3 is TGCGCCAGCAGCCAAGTTGGAATTAAGGACAGGCAGACAGATACGCAGTATTTT.

The V and J genes are TRBV18 and TRBJ2-1; 9 bases line up with TRBD2. The germline CDR1 and CDR2 sequences are KGHSH and LQKENI. V shed 4 bases, J shed 10 bases, and the junction held 11 bases outside the gene matches. The CDR3 consists of 15 residues. The CDR3 nucleotides read TGTGCCAGCTCACATTCTGCGGGGGGGCTTTCCGAGCAGTTCTTC. This codes for CASSHSAGGLSEQFF.

This chain connects TRBV5-1 to TRBJ2-1; D may match TRBD1 or TRBD2 (5 bases each). The CDR3 has 14 amino acids. CDR1 and CDR2 from the germline V gene are SGHRS and YFSETQ. Trimming stripped 5 bases from V and 3 bases from J, with 12 bases between. The CDR3 DNA sequence: TGCGCCAGCAGGATGGGGGAAAACTACAATGAGCAGTTCTTC. It specifies CASRMGENYNEQFF.

The V gene is TRBV11-2, the J gene TRBJ2-1, with a possible D match to TRBD2 (6 bases). This CDR3 is built from 15 residues. Germline CDR1 SGHAT, CDR2 FQNNGV. Deletions cut 5 bases from V and 9 bases from J, with 20 bases between. In DNA, the CDR3 is TGTGCCAGCAGCCCAGTGGGGACTGTAGGTGGTGAGCAGTTCTTC. This translates into CASSPVGTVGGEQFF.